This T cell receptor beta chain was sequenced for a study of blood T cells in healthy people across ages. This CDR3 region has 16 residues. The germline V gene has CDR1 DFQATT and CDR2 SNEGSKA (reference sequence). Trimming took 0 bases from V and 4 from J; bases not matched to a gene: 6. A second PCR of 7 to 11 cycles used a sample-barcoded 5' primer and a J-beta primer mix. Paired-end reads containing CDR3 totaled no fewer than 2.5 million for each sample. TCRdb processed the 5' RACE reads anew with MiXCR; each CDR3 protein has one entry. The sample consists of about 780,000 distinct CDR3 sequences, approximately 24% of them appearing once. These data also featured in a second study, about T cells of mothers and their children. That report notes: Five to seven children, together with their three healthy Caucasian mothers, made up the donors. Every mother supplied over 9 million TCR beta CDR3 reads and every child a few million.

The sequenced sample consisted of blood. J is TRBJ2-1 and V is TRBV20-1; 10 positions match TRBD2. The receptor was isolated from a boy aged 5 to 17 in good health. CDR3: CSARDGGLASYNEQFF. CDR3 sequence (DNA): TGCAGTGCTAGAGATGGGGGACTAGCGTCTTACAATGAGCAGTTCTTC.